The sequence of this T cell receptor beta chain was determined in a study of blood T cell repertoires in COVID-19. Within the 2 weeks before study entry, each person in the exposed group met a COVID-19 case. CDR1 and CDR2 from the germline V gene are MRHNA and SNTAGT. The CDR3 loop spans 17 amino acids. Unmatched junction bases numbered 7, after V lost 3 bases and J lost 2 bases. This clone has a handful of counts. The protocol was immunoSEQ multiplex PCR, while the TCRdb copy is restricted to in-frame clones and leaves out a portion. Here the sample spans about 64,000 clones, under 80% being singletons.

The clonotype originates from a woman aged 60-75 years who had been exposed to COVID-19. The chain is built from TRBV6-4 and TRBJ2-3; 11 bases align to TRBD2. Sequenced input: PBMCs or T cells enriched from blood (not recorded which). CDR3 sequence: CASSEGSGGDLTDTQYF. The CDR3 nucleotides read TGTGCCAGCAGTGAGGGTAGCGGGGGGGACCTCACAGATACGCAGTATTTT.